The 26 T cell receptor beta chains given below trace back to one sample, sequenced in a study of long-term antiretroviral therapy in people with HIV (dated by TCRdb to 2021 to 2024). The immunoSEQ hsTCRB v3.0 assay was used at survey level resolution to sequence the TRB variable region. TCRdb obtained this table from immuneACCESS and retained in-frame rearrangements with V and J assigned. These tables miss some clones; where compared with another copy, unresolved V genes account for less than half of the shortfall, and the remainder is unexplained. The sample table contains 25,000 to 30,000 clones; only one count was recorded for 75% to 90% of them. The top ten constitute roughly 9.8% of the sample. The sequenced sample was unsorted PBMCs, obtained nearly 2.9 years after starting antiretroviral therapy. The source of these receptors is a man younger than 40 with HIV.

This clone is a singleton in its sample. V and J are TRBV30 and TRBJ2-7, with D possibly being TRBD1 or TRBD2 (5 bases each). CDR3 length: 12 amino acids. Germline V gene sequence: CDR1 GTSNPN, CDR2 SVGIG (reference sequence). The DNA for the CDR3 is TGTGCAGGGACGGGTAGCTCCTACGAGCAGTACTTC. Protein sequence: CAGTGSSYEQYF.

The DNA of the CDR3 is TGTGCCAGCAGTTTTAGGGAGAACACTGAAGCTTTCTTT. Translation: CASSFRENTEAFF. V usage is TRBV6-6 and J usage is TRBJ1-1; D uncertain. This CDR3 has 13 amino acids. Trimming took off 4 bases at V and 1 base at J, with 7 bases between the two ends. Looked up from germline, CDR1 is MNHNY and CDR2 is SVGAGI (reference sequence).

In DNA, the CDR3 is TGTGCCACCAGCAGAGAAGGGACAGATAGCAATCAGCCCCAGCATTTT. Its protein is CATSREGTDSNQPQHF. This chain connects TRBV15 to TRBJ1-5, with TRBD1 matching over 7 bases. Germline V CDR1 and CDR2: LNHNV, YYDKDF (reference sequence). The J segment lost 0 bases and the V segment lost 0 bases, leaving 2 bases of the junction unmatched. The CDR3 covers 16 residues.

The chain joins TRBV11-2 to TRBJ1-1; D not resolved. The CDR3 spans 14 residues. CDR1 is SGHAT, CDR2 FQNNGV, per germline. Between the trimmed V and J ends, which lost 1 base and 0 bases, there was a span of 6 bases. CDR3 in amino acids: CASSLALVNTEAFF. In DNA, the CDR3 is TGTGCCAGCAGCTTAGCTCTAGTGAACACTGAAGCTTTCTTT.

The chain uses TRBV29-1 and TRBJ1-1; D not resolved. CDR1 and CDR2 from the germline V gene are SQVTM and ANQGSEA. V was trimmed by 3 bases and J by 6 bases, leaving 5 bases between them. This CDR3 has 10 amino acids. The CDR3, as DNA: TGCAGCGTTGAGGGCCCTGAAGCTTTCTTT. This translates into CSVEGPEAFF.

The chain couples TRBV18 to TRBJ1-5; perhaps TRBD1 as D (6 bases). V was pared by 4 bases and J by 3 bases, with 16 bases between. From germline, CDR1 is KGHSH and CDR2 LQKENI. The CDR3 totals 16 residues. CDR3 sequence: CASSHQGKGNNQPQHF. DNA of the CDR3: TGTGCCAGCTCACATCAGGGGAAGGGAAACAATCAGCCCCAGCATTTT.

The rearrangement uses TRBV5-1 and TRBJ2-3; 7 nucleotides agree with TRBD2. Germline V gives CDR1 SGHRS, CDR2 YFSETQ. The length of the CDR3 is 15 residues. The J segment lost 2 bases and the V segment lost 3 bases, leaving 6 bases of the junction unmatched. The CDR3 bases are TGCGCCAGCAGCTGGACTAGTTCCCACACAGATACGCAGTATTTT. This gives the protein CASSWTSSHTDTQYF.

The chain uses TRBV6-1 and TRBJ1-4; TRBD1 might be the D (5 bases). The V and J ends lost 10 bases and 7 bases respectively, with 16 bases between them. This CDR3 has 13 residues. From germline, CDR1 is MNHNS and CDR2 SASEGT. The CDR3 DNA reads as TGTGCCATAGGCCGCGGGGGTGTTGAAAAACTGTTTTTT. Translated, it gives CAIGRGGVEKLFF.

The J gene is TRBJ2-7, the V gene TRBV5-3, with a weak D call TRBD1 (6 bases). TRBV5-3 falls under the ORF class, with uncertain function. The V and J ends lost 4 bases and 2 bases respectively, with 10 bases between them. CDR3 length: 13 residues. CDR3 nucleotide sequence: TGTGCCAGAAGCCGGACAGCCGCCTACGAGCAGTACTTC. It encodes CARSRTAAYEQYF.

This clone is a singleton in its sample. V gene TRBV19 combines with J gene TRBJ2-2; 8 positions match TRBD2. CDR1 LNHDA and CDR2 SQIVND come from the germline V gene (reference sequence). The CDR3 totals 16 residues. The J segment lost 3 bases and the V segment lost 5 bases, leaving 8 bases of the junction unmatched. CDR3 nucleotide sequence: TGTGCCAGTAGTCCCTTACGGGAGGGGGACACCGGGGAGCTGTTTTTT. It specifies CASSPLREGDTGELFF.

This rearrangement joins TRBV5-1 to TRBJ2-2; D might be TRBD1 or TRBD2, each matching 6 bases. Germline V gene lookup returns CDR1 SGHRS and CDR2 YFSETQ. CDR3 length: 14 amino acids. Trimming took 7 bases from V and 3 from J, leaving 13 bases between them. CDR3 loop: CASRGGGYTGELFF. In DNA form, the CDR3 reads TGCGCCAGCCGAGGAGGGGGGTACACCGGGGAGCTGTTTTTT.

The chain couples TRBV5-1 to TRBJ2-2; D gene uncertain. From germline, CDR1 is SGHRS and CDR2 YFSETQ. V dropped 0 bases and J dropped 11 bases, with 17 bases sitting between them. The CDR3 is made up of 15 amino acids. This CDR3 is CASSLAADTTRELFF. The CDR3 DNA follows: TGCGCCAGCAGCTTGGCGGCAGATACTACCCGAGAGCTGTTTTTT.

V is TRBV6-5 and J is TRBJ2-5, with 8 bases lining up with TRBD1. The CDR3 runs to 13 residues. Trimming removed 7 bases from V and 3 bases from J; junction bases left unmatched: 4. Germline values: CDR1 MNHEY, CDR2 SVGAGI. For the CDR3, the DNA is TGTGCCAGCATGCAGGGGGCTGAAGAGACCCAGTACTTC. It is translated as CASMQGAEETQYF.

In its sample, this clone was seen once. V usage is TRBV7-2 and J usage is TRBJ1-2; tentatively, D is TRBD1 (5 bases). This CDR3 is 16 amino acids long. Trimming shortened V by 0 bases and J by 8 bases, and 19 bases separated the two germline ends. CDR1 is SGHTA, CDR2 FQGNSA, per germline. The CDR3 here is CASSLARGEEGSGYTF. In DNA, the CDR3 is TGTGCCAGCAGCTTAGCGCGGGGGGAGGAGGGAAGCGGCTACACCTTC.

This chain links TRBV9 with TRBJ2-3; TRBD2 aligns across 7 bases. Trimming took 5 bases from V and 6 from J; bases not matched to a gene: 18. Germline V lookup: CDR1 SGDLS, CDR2 YYNGEE. The CDR3 extends over 17 amino acids. As DNA, the CDR3 is TGTGCCAGCAGTAAAGAATCGGGGGGTTTCGTTTTGGATACGCAGTATTTT. Translating it yields CASSKESGGFVLDTQYF.

As to this clone: At one end the junction does not follow the germline gene, possibly because of a read error. The chain links TRBV4-1 to TRBJ2-2; D unresolved. Per the germline V gene, CDR1 is MGHRA and CDR2 is YSYEKL. The CDR3 runs to 13 residues. The CDR3 loop is CASSQEGTRELFF. CDR3 nucleotide sequence: TGCGCCAGCAGCCAAGAGGGCACCCGGGAGCTGTTTTTT.

The chain combines TRBV11-3 with TRBJ2-2, with TRBD2 matching 7 bases. In germline, CDR1 is SGHNT, CDR2 YENEEA. The CDR3 contains 15 residues. With V trimmed by 5 bases and J by 4 bases, 7 bases remained unmatched. CDR3 in DNA: TGTGCCAGCAGCCCCTGGGGGGGGACCACCGGGGAGCTGTTTTTT. As protein: CASSPWGGTTGELFF.

In nucleotides, the CDR3 is TGTGCCAGCAGCCAACATGCGGGGGGGTACAATGAGCAGTTCTTC. It translates to CASSQHAGGYNEQFF. The chain combines TRBV14 with TRBJ2-1; 9 bases line up with TRBD2. CDR3 length: 15 residues. Germline V gene lookup returns CDR1 SGHDN and CDR2 FVKESK. V lost 2 bases and J lost 4; bases outside the gene matches: 3.

The genes are TRBV9 and TRBJ2-1; possible D gene TRBD1, 6 bases. This CDR3 has 16 residues. The V gene lost 2 bases and the J gene lost 0 bases, with 12 bases spanning the gap. Per the germline V gene, CDR1 is SGDLS and CDR2 is YYNGEE. The CDR3 is CASSVSGDPSYNEQFF. The CDR3 DNA is TGTGCCAGCAGCGTTTCAGGGGATCCCTCCTACAATGAGCAGTTCTTC.

This clone was seen more than once but under ten times. The chain has TRBV2 and TRBJ2-7; D not certain. Trimming removed 6 bases from V and 0 bases from J, with 12 bases in between. Germline V CDR1 and CDR2: SNHLY, FYNNEI. The CDR3 runs 14 residues. CDR3 amino acids: CASSATFYSYEQYF. DNA of the CDR3: TGTGCCAGCAGCGCGACCTTTTACTCCTACGAGCAGTACTTC. The complete variable domain, with remaining parts taken from reference TRBV2 and TRBJ2-7, reads EPEVTQTPSHQVTQMGQEVILRCVPISNHLYFYWYRQILGQKVEFLVSFYNNEISEKSEIFDDQFSVERPDGSNFTLKIRSTKLEDSAMYFCASSATFYSYEQYFGPGTRLTVT.

This chain links TRBV5-1 with TRBJ2-1; 8 bases are shared with TRBD2. The CDR3 is 15 residues long. Trimming took 0 bases from V and 8 from J; bases not matched to a gene: 7. Germline V CDR1 and CDR2: SGHRS, YFSETQ. CDR3 amino acids: CASSLGIAGWDEQFF. The CDR3 DNA reads as TGCGCCAGCAGCTTGGGAATAGCGGGGTGGGATGAGCAGTTCTTC.

The chain links TRBV30 to TRBJ1-5, with D hard to call. Germline loops: CDR1 GTSNPN, CDR2 SVGIG (reference sequence). Between the trimmed V and J ends, which lost 1 base and 7 bases, there was a span of 14 bases. CDR3 size: 14 residues. CDR3 sequence reads: CAWSEVQEGQPQHF. The CDR3 nucleotides are TGTGCCTGGAGTGAGGTGCAGGAAGGACAGCCCCAGCATTTT.

This clone was recorded only once. The V gene is TRBV6-6, the J gene TRBJ1-3; D remains unclear. Germline V CDR1 and CDR2: MNHNY, SVGAGI (reference sequence). The CDR3 has 16 amino acids. Between the trimmed V and J ends, which lost 5 bases and 0 bases, there was a span of 14 bases. CDR3 amino acids: CASSQTDVYSGNTIYF. DNA of the CDR3: TGTGCCAGCAGTCAAACCGACGTATACTCTGGAAACACCATATATTTT.

The CDR3 DNA is TGTGCCAGCAGTCTAGCGGGACCCTACAATGAGCAGTTCTTC. Its translation is CASSLAGPYNEQFF. This chain links TRBV6-5 with TRBJ2-1; 9 bases map to TRBD2. CDR3 length equals 14 residues. Trimming at V came to 5 bases and at J to 2 bases, leaving 1 base not matched to a gene. Germline CDR1 reads MNHEY; CDR2 reads SVGAGI.

V usage is TRBV7-2 and J usage is TRBJ2-5; D not resolved. Per germline, CDR1 SGHTA and CDR2 FQGNSA. V lost 1 base and J 2 bases, leaving 8 bases between the germline ends. The CDR3 length is 14 residues. The CDR3 region has the DNA TGTGCCAGCAGCTTAGAACGGAAACAAGAGACCCAGTACTTC. Translation gives CASSLERKQETQYF.

This chain links TRBV4-3 with TRBJ2-3; unclear D gene. Trimming shortened V by 7 bases and J by 1 base, and 15 bases separated the two germline ends. From germline, CDR1 is LGHNA and CDR2 YSLEER. This CDR3 contains 15 residues. DNA of the CDR3: TGCGCCAGCAAACGCACCTCGGATGGCACAGATACGCAGTATTTT. Amino acid sequence: CASKRTSDGTDTQYF.